The sample holds one count of the clone carrying this T cell receptor beta chain. Its target is not known. Time point specified: newly diagnosed, previously untreated cHL patient sample. This sample is drawn from a study of PD-1 blockade in classical Hodgkin lymphoma. Study-level findings and limits: Undefined causes, possibly disease activity or prior therapy, underlie the repertoire differences. Relative to healthy donors, newly diagnosed patients reportedly had lower baseline TCR diversity, which was reported as lower still in relapsed/refractory patients.

The table came from immunoSEQ multiplex PCR; TCRdb's copy has only in-frame clones and leaves some out. In the table there are about 22,000 clones, approximately 94% of which are singletons. The J segment lost 7 bases and the V segment lost 5 bases, leaving 5 bases of the junction unmatched. This CDR3 comprises 13 residues. Germline CDR1 SGHTA, CDR2 FQGTGA. The TCR originated in a human donor with classical Hodgkin lymphoma. The V gene is TRBV7-3, the J gene TRBJ2-5; 9 bases align to TRBD2. The sample was peripheral blood mononuclear cells (PBMCs). Written as DNA, the CDR3 is TGTGCCAGCAGCCCATCAGCGGGGGGGACCCAGTACTTC. This sequence encodes CASSPSAGGTQYF.